A single sample is the source of the 12 T cell receptor beta chains below, sequenced in a study of T cells after yellow fever vaccination. TCRdb re-called the 5' RACE reads through MiXCR, storing one row per CDR3 protein. Of approximately 69,000 distinct CDR3 sequences in the sample, approximately 5% were seen once. The sequences come from CD4+ T cells sorted from PBMCs, collected around 15 days after the first yellow fever vaccination. The receptor source for this set is a man aged 18-30 years who received the YFV17D yellow fever vaccine.

This clonotype occurred many times. This sequence joins TRBV9 and TRBJ2-3, with D perhaps given as TRBD1 or TRBD2 (6 bases each). Trimming shortened V by 1 base and J by 4 bases, and 16 bases separated the two germline ends. Germline values: CDR1 SGDLS, CDR2 YYNGEE. The CDR3 covers 16 residues. The CDR3 DNA reads as TGTGCCAGCAGCGTATTCCCAGGGGAGGTTGCAGATACGCAGTATTTT. Encoded protein: CASSVFPGEVADTQYF.

This clonotype was seen ten or more times. V is TRBV6-5 and J is TRBJ2-5, with no clear D. The CDR3 spans 13 residues. Germline CDR1 MNHEY, CDR2 SVGAGI. V shed 6 bases and J shed 5 bases, with 13 bases lying between them. CDR3 region: CASRIPGSETQYF. DNA of the CDR3: TGTGCCAGCAGGATACCAGGTTCCGAGACCCAGTACTTC.

This clonotype occurred many times. The chain recombines TRBV7-2 with TRBJ1-3; D is undetermined. V was pared by 1 base and J by 4 bases, with 2 bases between. The CDR3 loop spans 12 amino acids. Germline V CDR1 and CDR2: SGHTA, FQGNSA. In nucleotides, the CDR3 is TGTGCCAGCAGCTTAGAGGGAAACACCATATATTTT. Its translation is CASSLEGNTIYF.

This clonotype occurred many times. The chain combines TRBV6-5 with TRBJ2-7; D not resolved. The CDR3 consists of 15 residues. The V gene lost 4 bases and the J gene lost 0 bases, with 13 bases spanning the gap. Per germline, CDR1 MNHEY and CDR2 SVGAGI. The CDR3, as DNA: TGTGCCAGCAGTTCGACTCCAGCCCTCTCCTACGAGCAGTACTTC. The encoded protein is CASSSTPALSYEQYF.

This clonotype was observed at least ten times. The V and J genes are TRBV12-3 or TRBV12-4 and TRBJ2-5; D unclear. This CDR3 region has 13 residues. Trimming shortened V by 7 bases and J by 3 bases, and 12 bases separated the two germline ends. The CDR3 DNA reads TGTGCCAGCACCACCGCCTCGAAAGAGACCCAGTACTTC. Residues: CASTTASKETQYF.

The table lists this clonotype with many counts. The V and J genes are TRBV5-1 and TRBJ2-7, with D tentatively TRBD1 (6 bases). Germline V gene sequence: CDR1 SGHRS, CDR2 YFSETQ. The V end was cut by 3 bases, the J end by 4 bases, with 8 bases between. CDR3 length: 12 residues. CDR3 loop: CASSSDRYEQYF. For the CDR3, the DNA is TGCGCCAGCAGCTCTGACAGGTACGAGCAGTACTTC. The full variable domain, in which reference TRBV5-1 and TRBJ2-7 provide the parts outside the CDR3, is KAGVTQTPRYLIKTRGQQVTLSCSPISGHRSVSWYQQTPGQGLQFLFEYFSETQRNKGNFPGRFSGRQFSNSRSEMNVSTLELGDSALYLCASSSDRYEQYFGPGTRLTVT.

This clonotype was counted ten times or more. The chain joins TRBV5-4 to TRBJ1-3, with D perhaps TRBD1 (5 bases). Germline V gives CDR1 SGHNT, CDR2 YYREEE (reference sequence). With 2 bases removed from V and 1 base from J, the gap between germline ends came to 10 bases. The CDR3 extends over 15 amino acids. DNA for the CDR3: TGTGCCAGCAGCTTTCAGGGTTCGTCTGGAAACACCATATATTTT. Its translation is CASSFQGSSGNTIYF.

This clonotype was counted many times. The gene calls are TRBV11-2 and TRBJ2-1; TRBD2 might be the D (6 bases). Germline V lookup: CDR1 SGHAT, CDR2 FQNNGV. This CDR3 comprises 13 residues. V was cut by 0 bases and J by 12 bases, with 12 bases left in between. The chain's CDR3 is CASSLDGQGGQFF. In DNA, the CDR3 is TGTGCCAGCAGCTTAGATGGCCAGGGAGGGCAGTTCTTC.

This clonotype has a count of ten or more. V and J are TRBV7-2 and TRBJ2-1, with 7 bases matching TRBD2. The CDR3 is made up of 13 amino acids. The germline gives CDR1 SGHTA, CDR2 FQGNSA. V was clipped by 3 bases and J by 8 bases; unmatched bases: 4. The DNA for the CDR3 is TGTGCCAGCAGCTTCCAGCGGGGATATGAGCAGTTCTTC. This codes for CASSFQRGYEQFF.

The table lists this clonotype with many counts. The chain links TRBV12-3 or TRBV12-4 to TRBJ2-5; 9 nucleotides agree with TRBD1. This CDR3 has 14 residues. The ends lost 3 bases at V and 5 bases at J; junction bases unmatched: 4. CDR3 in DNA: TGTGCCAGCAGTTTTACAGGGGGCATGGAGACCCAGTACTTC. Translation gives CASSFTGGMETQYF.

This clonotype has ten or more counts. The gene calls are TRBV6-5 and TRBJ2-3; D possibly corresponds to TRBD2 (6 bases). Deletions cut 7 bases from V and 4 bases from J, with 18 bases between. Germline values: CDR1 MNHEY, CDR2 SVGAGI. There are 15 residues in the CDR3. This CDR3 is CASNNLAGWADTQYF. The CDR3 DNA reads as TGTGCCAGCAATAATTTGGCGGGGTGGGCAGATACGCAGTATTTT.

The table lists this clonotype with many counts. V gene TRBV6-5 combines with J gene TRBJ2-7; perhaps TRBD1 as D (5 bases). Germline V gene data show CDR1 as MNHEY and CDR2 as SVGAGI. CDR3 size: 15 residues. Trimming stripped 6 bases from V and 2 bases from J, with 17 bases between. CDR3 DNA: TGTGCCAGCAGCCCTAGACAGAACTCCCCCTACGAGCAGTACTTC. Residues: CASSPRQNSPYEQYF.